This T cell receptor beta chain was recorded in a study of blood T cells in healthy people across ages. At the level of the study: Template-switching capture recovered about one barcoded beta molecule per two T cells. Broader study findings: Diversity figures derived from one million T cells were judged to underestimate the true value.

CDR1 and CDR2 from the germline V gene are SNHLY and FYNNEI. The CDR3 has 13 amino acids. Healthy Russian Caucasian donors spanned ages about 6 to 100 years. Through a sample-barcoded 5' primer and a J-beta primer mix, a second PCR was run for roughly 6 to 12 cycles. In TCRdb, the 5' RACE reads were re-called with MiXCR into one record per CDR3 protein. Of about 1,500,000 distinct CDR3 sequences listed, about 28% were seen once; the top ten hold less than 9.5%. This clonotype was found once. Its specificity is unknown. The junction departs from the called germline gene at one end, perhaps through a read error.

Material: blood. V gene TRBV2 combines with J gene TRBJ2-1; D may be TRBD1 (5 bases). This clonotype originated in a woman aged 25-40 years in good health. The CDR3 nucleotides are TGTACCAGCAGGGTTCCCCCCTACAATGAGCAGTTCTTC. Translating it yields CTSRVPPYNEQFF.